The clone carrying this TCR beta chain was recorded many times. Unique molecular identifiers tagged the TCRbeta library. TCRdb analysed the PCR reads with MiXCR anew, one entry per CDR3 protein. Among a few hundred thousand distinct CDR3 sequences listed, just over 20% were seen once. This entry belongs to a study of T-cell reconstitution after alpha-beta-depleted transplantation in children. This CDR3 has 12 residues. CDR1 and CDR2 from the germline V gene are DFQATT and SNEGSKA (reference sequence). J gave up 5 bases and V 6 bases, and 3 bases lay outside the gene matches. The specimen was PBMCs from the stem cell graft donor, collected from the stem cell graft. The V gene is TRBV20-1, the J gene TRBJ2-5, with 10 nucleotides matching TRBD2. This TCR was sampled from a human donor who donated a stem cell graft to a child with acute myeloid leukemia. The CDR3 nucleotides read TGCAGTGCGGGAGCGGGAGGGGAGACCCAGTACTTC. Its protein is CSAGAGGETQYF.